This record covers a single T cell receptor beta chain. In the PCR, 60 Vbeta and 13 Jbeta primers were used. Authors' methods: Unique TCR beta chains totaled approximately 83 million in a later count, with approximately 11 million of them shared. Sequencing used immunoSEQ multiplex PCR; TCRdb keeps in-frame clones, though not all of them. V and J calls and clone size are as listed in that table; D and trimming were resolved from the DNA. The top ten clones hold roughly 3.8% of a sample with 140,000 to 150,000 clones, approximately 80% of them seen once. The data were obtained in a study of cytomegalovirus exposure and HLA in healthy donors. The CDR3 contains 15 residues. V shed 7 bases and J 8 bases; nucleotides not matched to a gene: 12. The germline V gene has CDR1 LNHDA and CDR2 SQIVND (reference sequence).

This sequence originates from a male donor in good health and CMV-seronegative. The chain is built from TRBV19 and TRBJ2-1; 9 positions agree with TRBD2. Sequenced: PBMCs. Here the CDR3 DNA reads TGTGCCAGTAAAGTAGGGAGCGGGAGGCGGGATGAGCAGTTCTTC. Protein sequence: CASKVGSGRRDEQFF.